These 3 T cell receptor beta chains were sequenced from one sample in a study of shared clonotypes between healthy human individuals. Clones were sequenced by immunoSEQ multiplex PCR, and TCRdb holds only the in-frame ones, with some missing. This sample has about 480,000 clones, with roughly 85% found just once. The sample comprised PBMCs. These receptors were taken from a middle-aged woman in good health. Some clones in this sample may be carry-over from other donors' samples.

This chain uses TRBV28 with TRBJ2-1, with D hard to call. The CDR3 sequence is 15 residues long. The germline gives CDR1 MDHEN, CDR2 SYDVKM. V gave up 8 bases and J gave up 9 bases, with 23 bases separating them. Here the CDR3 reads CASLGRHTSTSEQFF. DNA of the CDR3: TGTGCCAGCCTCGGACGCCACACCAGTACAAGTGAGCAGTTCTTC.

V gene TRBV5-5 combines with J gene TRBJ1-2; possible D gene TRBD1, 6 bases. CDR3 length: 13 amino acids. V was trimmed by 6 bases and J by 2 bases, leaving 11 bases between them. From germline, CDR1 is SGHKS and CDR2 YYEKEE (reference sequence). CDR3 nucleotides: TGTGCCAGCATCCAGGGGCAAAACTATGGCTACACCTTC. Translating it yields CASIQGQNYGYTF. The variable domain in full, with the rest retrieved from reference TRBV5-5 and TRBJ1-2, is DAGVTQSPTHLIKTRGQQVTLRCSPISGHKSVSWYQQVLGQGPQFIFQYYEKEERGRGNFPDRFSARQFPNYSSELNVNALLLGDSALYLCASIQGQNYGYTFGSGTRLTVV.

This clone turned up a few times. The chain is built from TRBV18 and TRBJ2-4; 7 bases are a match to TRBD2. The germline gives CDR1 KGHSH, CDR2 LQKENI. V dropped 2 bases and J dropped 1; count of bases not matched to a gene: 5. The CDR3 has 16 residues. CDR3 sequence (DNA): TGTGCCAGCTCACCAGGGGAGGGAGCGGCCAAAAACATTCAGTACTTC. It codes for CASSPGEGAAKNIQYF.